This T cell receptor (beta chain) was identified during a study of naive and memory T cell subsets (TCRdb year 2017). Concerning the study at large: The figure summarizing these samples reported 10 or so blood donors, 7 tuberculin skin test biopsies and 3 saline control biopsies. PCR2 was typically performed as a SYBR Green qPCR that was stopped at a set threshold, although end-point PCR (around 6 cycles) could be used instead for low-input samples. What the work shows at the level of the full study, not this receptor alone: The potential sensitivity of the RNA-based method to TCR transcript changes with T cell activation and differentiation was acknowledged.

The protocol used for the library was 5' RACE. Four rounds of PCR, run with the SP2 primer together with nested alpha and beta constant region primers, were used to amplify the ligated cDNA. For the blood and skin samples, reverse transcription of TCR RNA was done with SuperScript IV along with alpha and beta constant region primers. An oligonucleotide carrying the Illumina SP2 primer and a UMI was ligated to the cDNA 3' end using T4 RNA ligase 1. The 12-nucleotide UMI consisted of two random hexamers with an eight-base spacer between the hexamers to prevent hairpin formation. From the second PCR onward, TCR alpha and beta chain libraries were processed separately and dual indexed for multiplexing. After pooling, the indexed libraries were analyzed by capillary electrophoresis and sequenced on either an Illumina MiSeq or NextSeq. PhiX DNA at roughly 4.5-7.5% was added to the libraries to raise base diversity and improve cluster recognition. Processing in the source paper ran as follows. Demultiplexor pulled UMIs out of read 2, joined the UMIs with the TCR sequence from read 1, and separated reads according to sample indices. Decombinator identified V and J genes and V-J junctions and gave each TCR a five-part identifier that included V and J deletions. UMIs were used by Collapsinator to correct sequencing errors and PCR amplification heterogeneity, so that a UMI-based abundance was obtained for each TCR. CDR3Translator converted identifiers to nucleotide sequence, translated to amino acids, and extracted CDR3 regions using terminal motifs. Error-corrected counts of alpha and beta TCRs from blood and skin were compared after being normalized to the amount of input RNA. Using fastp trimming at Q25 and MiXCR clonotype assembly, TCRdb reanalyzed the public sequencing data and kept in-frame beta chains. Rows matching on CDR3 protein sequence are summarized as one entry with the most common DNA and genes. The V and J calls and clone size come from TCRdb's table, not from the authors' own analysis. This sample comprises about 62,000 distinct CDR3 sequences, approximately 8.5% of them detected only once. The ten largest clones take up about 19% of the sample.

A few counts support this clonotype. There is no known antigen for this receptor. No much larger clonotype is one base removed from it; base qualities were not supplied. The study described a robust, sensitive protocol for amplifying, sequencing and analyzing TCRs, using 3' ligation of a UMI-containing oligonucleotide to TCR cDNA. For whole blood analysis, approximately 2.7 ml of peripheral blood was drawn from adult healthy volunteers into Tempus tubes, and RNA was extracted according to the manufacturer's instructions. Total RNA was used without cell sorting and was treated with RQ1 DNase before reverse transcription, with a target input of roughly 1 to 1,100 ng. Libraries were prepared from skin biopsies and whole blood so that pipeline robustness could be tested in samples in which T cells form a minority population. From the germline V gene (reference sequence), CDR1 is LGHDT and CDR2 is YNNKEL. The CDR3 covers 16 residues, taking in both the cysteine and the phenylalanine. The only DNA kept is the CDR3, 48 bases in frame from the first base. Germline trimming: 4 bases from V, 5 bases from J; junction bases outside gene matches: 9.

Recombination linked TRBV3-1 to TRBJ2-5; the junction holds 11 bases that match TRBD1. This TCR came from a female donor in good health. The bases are TGTGCCAGCAGCCCCCGGGACAGGGGGTTTCGGGAGACCCAGTACTTC. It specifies CASSPRDRGFRETQYF.